This passage covers 20 T cell receptor beta chains from one sample sequenced in a study of blood T cell repertoires in COVID-19. Repertoires were generated with immunoSEQ multiplex PCR, while TCRdb's copy carries only in-frame clones and drops some. The sample holds about 370,000 clones, roughly 89% seen once. The sample comprised PBMCs or T cells enriched from blood (not recorded which). The source of these receptors is a woman aged 25 to 39 who had recovered from COVID-19.

The chain is built from TRBV28 and TRBJ2-3, with D possibly matching TRBD2 (6 bases). In germline, CDR1 is MDHEN, CDR2 SYDVKM. The CDR3 spans 13 residues. Trimming stripped 10 bases from V and 3 bases from J, with 14 bases between. CDR3 residues: CATTTRATDTQYF. The CDR3 DNA is TGTGCCACCACGACTAGAGCAACAGATACGCAGTATTTT.

The chain carries TRBV18 and TRBJ2-7, with 7 positions matching TRBD1. Germline CDR1 is KGHSH and CDR2 is LQKENI. Trimming at V came to 6 bases and at J to 1 base, leaving 6 bases not matched to a gene. CDR3 length: 14 amino acids. Here the CDR3 DNA reads TGTGCCAGCTCGCCGACAGGGCCGTCCTACGAGCAGTACTTC. Its translation is CASSPTGPSYEQYF.

This clone was detected only once. The V call is TRBV9, the J call TRBJ2-1; 11 positions agree with TRBD2. The CDR3 contains 16 residues. Germline CDR1 SGDLS, CDR2 YYNGEE. After removal of 3 bases from V and 3 bases from J, the junction contained 5 bases not matched to a gene. The chain's CDR3 is CASSGLAGGFYNEQFF. In nucleotides, the CDR3 is TGTGCCAGCAGCGGTCTAGCGGGGGGTTTCTACAATGAGCAGTTCTTC.

The J gene is TRBJ1-2, the V gene TRBV19; TRBD1 matches at 10 bases. Germline assignment: CDR1 LNHDA and CDR2 SQIVND (reference sequence). This CDR3 contains 16 residues. V lost 2 bases and J lost 7; bases outside the gene matches: 10. CDR3 DNA sequence: TGTGCCAGTAGTATATGGGGACAGGGGAAGAGTTTTGGCTACACCTTC. Its translation: CASSIWGQGKSFGYTF.

This chain joins TRBV10-3 and TRBJ1-1; 7 nucleotides line up with TRBD1. This CDR3 has 15 residues. CDR1 ENHRY and CDR2 SYGVKD come from the germline V gene. The trim removed 4 bases at V and 5 bases at J, leaving 10 bases unmatched. The CDR3 nucleotides read TGTGCCATCAGTGCCAAGGCAGGGGGGTGGACTGAAGCTTTCTTT. Residues: CAISAKAGGWTEAFF.

The chain is built from TRBV24-1 and TRBJ2-1; 7 bases match TRBD2. The CDR3 totals 15 residues. From germline, CDR1 is KGHDR and CDR2 SFDVKD. Trimming took 6 bases from V and 0 from J; bases not matched to a gene: 4. In DNA, the CDR3 is TGTGCCACCAGTCGGGGGGAATACTCCTACAATGAGCAGTTCTTC. It translates to CATSRGEYSYNEQFF.

As regards this clone: At one end the junction does not follow the germline gene, possibly because of a read error. The chain carries TRBV2 and TRBJ1-2, with 9 bases matching TRBD1. In germline, CDR1 is SNHLY, CDR2 FYNNEI. This CDR3 region has 13 residues. For the CDR3, the DNA is TGTGCCAGTAGGAGGTTGGGACAGGGAATCGCCTCCTTC. Protein: CASRRLGQGIASF.

This clone was counted between two and nine times. V usage is TRBV19 and J usage is TRBJ2-7; 8 bases are shared with TRBD1. V shed 4 bases, J shed 2 bases, and the junction held 10 bases outside the gene matches. Germline-derived CDR1 and CDR2 are LNHDA and SQIVND (reference sequence). CDR3 length: 16 amino acids. Here the CDR3 DNA reads TGTGCCAGTAGTAAACCAGGACAGGGCAACGCCTACGAGCAGTACTTC. Protein product: CASSKPGQGNAYEQYF.

The chain combines TRBV5-1 with TRBJ1-1; D is unclear. This CDR3 has 15 residues. Trimming removed 3 bases at V and 6 bases at J, with 18 bases between. CDR1 and CDR2 (germline): SGHRS, YFSETQ. The CDR3 DNA is TGCGCCAGCAGCTCCCTCAGTTTAGGGCGGGCTGAAGCTTTCTTT. This codes for CASSSLSLGRAEAFF.

Written as DNA, the CDR3 is TGTGCCAGCAGCTTATTGAGGAGACTTGCCGGTATAACTAATGAAAAACTGTTTTTT. Protein product: CASSLLRRLAGITNEKLFF. V and J are TRBV7-8 and TRBJ1-4, with D hard to call. This CDR3 has 19 amino acids. The germline gives CDR1 SGHVS, CDR2 FQNEAQ. V lost 2 bases, J lost 1 base, and 20 bases lay in between.

This clone was detected only once. CDR3 coding DNA: TGTGCCAGCAGTTTTGGAAGGGGGCCCCTCCACTTT. Translation gives CASSFGRGPLHF. The V call is TRBV27, the J call TRBJ1-6; D is perhaps TRBD1 (6 bases). Germline V gene data show CDR1 as MNHEY and CDR2 as SMNVEV (reference sequence). The germline V and J ends were trimmed by 3 bases and 13 bases, with 10 bases remaining between them. This CDR3 comprises 12 residues.

The rearrangement joins TRBV6-4 to TRBJ2-6; D gene unclear. This CDR3 is 16 amino acids long. The V end lost 0 bases, the J end lost 0 bases, and 6 bases lay between the germline ends. Germline V gene data show CDR1 as MRHNA and CDR2 as SNTAGT. The CDR3 loop is CASSDSSGSGANVLTF. In DNA, the CDR3 is TGTGCCAGCAGTGACTCCTCGGGCTCTGGGGCCAACGTCCTGACTTTC.

The rearrangement uses TRBV13 and TRBJ2-1, with 10 bases fitting TRBD2. Unmatched junction bases numbered 8, after V lost 1 base and J lost 8 bases. The CDR3 is 16 amino acids. Per the germline V gene, CDR1 is PRHDT and CDR2 is FYEKMQ (reference sequence). CDR3 loop: CASSLAGQRGGDEQFF. The CDR3 nucleotides read TGTGCCAGCAGCTTAGCTGGCCAGCGGGGGGGCGATGAGCAGTTCTTC.

The rearrangement uses TRBV4-1 and TRBJ1-4; 12 bases match TRBD1. V was pared by 0 bases and J by 8 bases, with 13 bases of the junction left unmatched. The germline CDR1 and CDR2 sequences are MGHRA and YSYEKL. The CDR3 is made up of 19 amino acids. The CDR3 here is CASSQDLGQGARGREKLFF. The CDR3 bases are TGCGCCAGCAGCCAAGATCTGGGACAGGGGGCGCGGGGGCGGGAAAAACTGTTTTTT.

Note on this clone: Other DNA sequences in the sample encode the same CDR3. V gene TRBV9 combines with J gene TRBJ1-5, with D hard to call. CDR3 length: 14 residues. Between the trimmed V and J ends, which lost 0 bases and 0 bases, there was a span of 4 bases. Germline CDR1 and CDR2: SGDLS and YYNGEE. CDR3 sequence: CASSVGDSNQPQHF. DNA of the CDR3: TGTGCCAGCAGCGTAGGAGATAGCAATCAGCCCCAGCATTTT.

This clone came up once. J is TRBJ1-5 and V is TRBV30; 9 nucleotides align to TRBD1. Trimming at V came to 2 bases and at J to 0 bases, leaving 2 bases not matched to a gene. The germline V gene has CDR1 GTSNPN and CDR2 SVGIG (reference sequence). This CDR3 has 15 residues. The CDR3 here is CAWSWTGVSNQPQHF. The CDR3 DNA reads TGTGCCTGGAGTTGGACAGGGGTTAGCAATCAGCCCCAGCATTTT.

This sequence joins TRBV27 and TRBJ2-1, with TRBD2 matching 7 bases. The CDR3 length is 14 residues. Germline loops: CDR1 MNHEY, CDR2 SMNVEV (reference sequence). V was pared by 6 bases and J by 4 bases, with 6 bases of the junction left unmatched. The chain's CDR3 is CASSVRRGYNEQFF. For the CDR3, the DNA is TGTGCCAGCAGCGTCAGGCGGGGGTACAATGAGCAGTTCTTC.

The V and J genes are TRBV6-1 and TRBJ2-1, with TRBD2 identical over 13 bases. This CDR3 is built from 16 residues. Germline CDR1 reads MNHNS; CDR2 reads SASEGT. Trimming cost V 3 bases and J 4 bases; bases outside gene matches: 3. CDR3 amino acids: CASSDRLAGGYNEQFF. CDR3 in DNA: TGTGCCAGCAGTGACAGACTAGCGGGGGGATACAATGAGCAGTTCTTC.

The rearrangement joins TRBV7-9 to TRBJ1-1; the match to TRBD1 covers 7 bases. The CDR3 consists of 15 residues. V shed 5 bases and J 4 bases; nucleotides not matched to a gene: 10. Germline CDR1 reads SEHNR; CDR2 reads FQNEAQ (reference sequence). CDR3 in amino acids: CASSPLRGSGTEAFF. CDR3 nucleotides: TGTGCCAGCAGCCCACTCAGGGGGTCCGGCACTGAAGCTTTCTTT.

The chain has TRBV4-2 and TRBJ1-3; 8 bases are shared with TRBD1. With V trimmed by 5 bases and J by 3 bases, 9 bases remained unmatched. CDR1 and CDR2 from the germline V gene are LGHNA and YNFKEQ. The CDR3 length is 16 residues. The CDR3 loop reads CASSAQSGGSGNTIYF. The CDR3 nucleotides read TGTGCCAGCAGCGCGCAATCAGGGGGCAGTGGAAACACCATATATTTT.